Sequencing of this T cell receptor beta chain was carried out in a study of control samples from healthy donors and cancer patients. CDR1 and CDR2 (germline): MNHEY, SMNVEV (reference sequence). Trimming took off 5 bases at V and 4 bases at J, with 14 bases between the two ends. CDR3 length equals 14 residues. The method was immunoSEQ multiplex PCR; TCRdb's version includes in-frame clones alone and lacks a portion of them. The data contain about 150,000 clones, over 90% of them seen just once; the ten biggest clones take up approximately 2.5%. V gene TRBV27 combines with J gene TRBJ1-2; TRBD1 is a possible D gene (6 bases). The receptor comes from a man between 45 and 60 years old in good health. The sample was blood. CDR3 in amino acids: CASSTNTGTYGYTF. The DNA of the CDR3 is TGTGCCAGCAGTACCAATACAGGGACCTATGGCTACACCTTC.